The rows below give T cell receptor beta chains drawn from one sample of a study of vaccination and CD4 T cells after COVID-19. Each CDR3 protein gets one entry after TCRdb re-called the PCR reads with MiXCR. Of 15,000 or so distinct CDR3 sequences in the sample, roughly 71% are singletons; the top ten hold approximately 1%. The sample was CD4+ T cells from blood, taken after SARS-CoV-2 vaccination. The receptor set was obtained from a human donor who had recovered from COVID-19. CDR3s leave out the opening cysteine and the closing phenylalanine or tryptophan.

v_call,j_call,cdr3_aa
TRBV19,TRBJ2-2,ASSITGNTGELF
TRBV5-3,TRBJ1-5,ASSLGGRGNQPQH
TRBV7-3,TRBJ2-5,ASSLGLAGGRVGEETQY
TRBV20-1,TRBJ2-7,SAELVDSSYEQY
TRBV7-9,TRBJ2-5,ASSPRETQY
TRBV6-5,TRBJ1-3,ASSSGAGTGNTIY
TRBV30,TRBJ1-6,AWSVGNSPLH
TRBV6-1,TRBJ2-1,ASRPGTAKSGNEQF
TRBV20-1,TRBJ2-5,SARGPSGETQY
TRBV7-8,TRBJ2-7,ASSPRTGGIYEQY
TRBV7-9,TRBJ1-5,ASSQQGGQPQH
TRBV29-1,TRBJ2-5,SVNLGVRGFETQY
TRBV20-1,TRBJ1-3,SLPGQGGNTIY
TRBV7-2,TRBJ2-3,ASSSWPPDTQY
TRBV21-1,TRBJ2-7,ASSKVARNESSYEQY
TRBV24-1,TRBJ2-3,ATSDPRLGTQY
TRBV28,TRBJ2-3,ASSSARSGGSTDTQY
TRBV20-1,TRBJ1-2,SARQGADGYT
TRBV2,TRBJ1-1,ASGGEANTEAF
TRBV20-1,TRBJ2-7,SANKRPGEQY
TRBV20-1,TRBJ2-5,SARGLAPQETQY
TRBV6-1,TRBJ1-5,ASSNAQGTGQPQH
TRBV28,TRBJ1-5,ASTTPWDRDGFQPQH
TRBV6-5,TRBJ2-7,ASSYSSTGTVREQY
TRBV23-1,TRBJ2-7,ASSIPGTGFLLTYEQY
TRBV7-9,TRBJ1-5,ASSFTADQPQH
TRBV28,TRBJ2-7,ASSRTGGIYEQY
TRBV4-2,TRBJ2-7,ASSLGRGDYEQY
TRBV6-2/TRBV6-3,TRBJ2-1,ASSQAGGGGIWEQF
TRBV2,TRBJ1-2,ASSEYSPDRDPYGYT
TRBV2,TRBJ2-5,ASSLKETQY
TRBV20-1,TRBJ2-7,SAPGHGLYEQY
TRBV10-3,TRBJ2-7,AISEDLYEQY
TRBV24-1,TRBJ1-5,ATSDGNQPQH
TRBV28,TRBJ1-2,ASRRQGSGYT
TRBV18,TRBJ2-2,ASSPPGTSTGELF
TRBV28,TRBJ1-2,ASSLMAGRYGYT
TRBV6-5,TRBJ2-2,ASSYALGGLGDTGELF
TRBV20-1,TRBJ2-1,SARLQEPNEQF